The rows below give T cell receptor beta chains drawn from one sample of a study of neurological immune-mediated disorders. TCRdb reanalysed the 5' RACE reads using MiXCR and keeps one entry per CDR3 protein. This table has 66,000 or so distinct CDR3 sequences, around 3.7% appearing once. The sequenced sample consisted of PBMCs. Receptors were obtained from a man between 40 and 49 years old with multiple sclerosis. CDR3s include the opening cysteine and the closing phenylalanine or tryptophan. D genes are given only for firm matches. Only some rows state a clone size, as once, few, many or a class for expanded clones.

v_gene	d_gene	abundance	j_gene	CDR3nt	CDR3aa
TRBV3-1	-	many	TRBJ1-6	TGTGCCAGCAGCCTTGACCCGGACTATAATTCACCCCTCCACTTT	CASSLDPDYNSPLHF
TRBV7-6	TRBD1	many	TRBJ1-1	TGTGCCAGCAGCAGACAGGGGAGCACTGAAGCTTTCTTT	CASSRQGSTEAFF
TRBV6-6	-	many	TRBJ1-2	TGTGCCAGCAGTTACGCAGAGTTTACAGTGGCCTATGGCTACACCTTC	CASSYAEFTVAYGYTF
TRBV12-3/TRBV12-4	TRBD1	many	TRBJ2-1	TGTGCCAGCAGTCGGGGACAGGGGGCTCGCAATGAGCAGTTCTTC	CASSRGQGARNEQFF
TRBV7-6	TRBD1	-	TRBJ2-7	TGTGCCAGCAGTCCCGGGACAGGGGGCGCCTACGAGCAGTACTTC	CASSPGTGGAYEQYF
TRBV18	TRBD1	many	TRBJ1-2	TGTGCCAGCTCATCGACAGGGGCTAACTATGGCTACACCTTC	CASSSTGANYGYTF
TRBV20-1	TRBD1	many	TRBJ2-3	TGCAGTGCTAGGGACAGGGCAACAGATACGCAGTATTTT	CSARDRATDTQYF
TRBV20-1	TRBD1	many	TRBJ2-3	TGCAGTGCTACGAACAGGGGAGTGACAGATACGCAGTATTTT	CSATNRGVTDTQYF
TRBV12-3/TRBV12-4	TRBD1	many	TRBJ2-5	TGTGCCAGCAGTCAGGGGACAGGAGAGACCCAGTACTTC	CASSQGTGETQYF
TRBV5-1	TRBD2	many	TRBJ2-5	TGCGCCAGCAGCTTGGCCGGAAGTAGCGGGGAGACCCAGTACTTC	CASSLAGSSGETQYF
TRBV29-1	TRBD1	many	TRBJ1-2	TGCAGCGTTGCTGGACAGGGCTATGGCTACACCTTC	CSVAGQGYGYTF
TRBV12-3/TRBV12-4	-	many	TRBJ2-7	TGTGCCAGCAGGCTCCTCGGGCACGAGCAGTACTTC	CASRLLGHEQYF
TRBV5-5	TRBD1	-	TRBJ1-4	TGTGCCAGCAGCTCCGGACAGGGGAAGGGTAATGAAAAACTGTTTTTT	CASSSGQGKGNEKLFF
TRBV29-1	TRBD1	few	TRBJ2-1	TGCAGCGCCATGACAGGGGGAACCTACAATGAGCAGTTCTTC	CSAMTGGTYNEQFF
TRBV7-2	TRBD1	many	TRBJ1-5	TGTGCCAGCAGCTACGGACAGGGCGGGAGCAATCAGCCCCAGCATTTT	CASSYGQGGSNQPQHF
TRBV3-1	-	many	TRBJ1-1	TGTGCCAGCAGCCATCGGGACTTAAGCACTGAAGCTTTCTTT	CASSHRDLSTEAFF
TRBV12-3/TRBV12-4	TRBD1	many	TRBJ1-1	TGTGCCAGCACCCCAACGACAGGGCTGAGGACTGAAGCTTTCTTT	CASTPTTGLRTEAFF
TRBV20-1	-	many	TRBJ2-2	TGCAGTGCTAGCAATAGAGCGAACACCGGGGAGCTGTTTTTT	CSASNRANTGELFF
TRBV19	TRBD1	few	TRBJ1-1	TGTGCCAGTAGTCCCGGACAGGGGAGGACTGAAGCTTTCTTT	CASSPGQGRTEAFF
TRBV7-2	-	many	TRBJ1-6	TGTGCCAGCAGTAAGATAGGGAGGCAGAATTCACCCCTCCACTTT	CASSKIGRQNSPLHF
TRBV25-1	-	few	TRBJ1-5	TGTGCCAGCAGTGACCGGGTGGATCAGCCCCAGCATTTT	CASSDRVDQPQHF
TRBV11-2	-	many	TRBJ1-2	TGTGCCAGCAGCGCCGGGATAGGGTTCCATGGCTACACCTTC	CASSAGIGFHGYTF
TRBV20-1	-	many	TRBJ2-7	TGCAGTGCTAGAGATCGCGGGGGCGTTGGCTACGAGCAGTACTTC	CSARDRGGVGYEQYF
TRBV5-1	TRBD1	many	TRBJ2-7	TGCGCCAGCAGCCCTTCGACAGGGGGCGTCCACGAGCAGTACTTC	CASSPSTGGVHEQYF
TRBV6-1	-	few	TRBJ2-1	TGTGCCAGCAGTGAACTAGAGCGGCGGGCTGAGCAGTTCTTC	CASSELERRAEQFF
TRBV7-9	-	many	TRBJ1-5	TGTGCCAGCAGCTTAATTTTGGGCGAGAAGCATTTT	CASSLILGEKHF
TRBV20-1	TRBD2	many	TRBJ2-7	TGCAGTGCTGGGAGCGGGAGTTCGTACGAGCAGTACTTC	CSAGSGSSYEQYF
TRBV18	-	many	TRBJ1-1	TGTGCCAGCTCGGCGACAGAGATGAACACTGAAGCTTTCTTT	CASSATEMNTEAFF
TRBV3-1	-	many	TRBJ1-5	TGTGCCAGCAGCCAAGATGCCAGTCAGCCCCAGCATTTT	CASSQDASQPQHF
TRBV20-1	-	many	TRBJ1-2	TGCAGTGCTAGAATATCCCGGGACTTCTATGGCTACACCTTC	CSARISRDFYGYTF
TRBV20-1	-	many	TRBJ1-2	TGCAGTGCCCCCCGGGACAACCCTAACTATGGCTACACCTTC	CSAPRDNPNYGYTF
TRBV7-9	-	-	TRBJ2-6	TGTGCCAGCAGCTTTCGTCAAGGCGCTGGGGCCAACGTCCTGACTTTC	CASSFRQGAGANVLTF
TRBV20-1	TRBD2	many	TRBJ2-7	TGCAGTGCCGACCCGGGCGGGTCTATGCGGGGGGGCTACGAGCAGTACTTC	CSADPGGSMRGGYEQYF
TRBV12-3/TRBV12-4	TRBD2	-	TRBJ2-5	TGTGCCAGCAGTTCAGCGGGGGGAAGGGGAGAGACCCAGTACTTC	CASSSAGGRGETQYF
TRBV5-1	-	many	TRBJ2-1	TGCGCCAGCAGCCCGGCGTTCACCGATGGCAATGAGCAGTTCTTC	CASSPAFTDGNEQFF
TRBV5-1	TRBD1	many	TRBJ2-1	TGCGCCAGCAGCTTCTCAGGACAGGGGGGTAGTGAGCAGTTCTTC	CASSFSGQGGSEQFF
TRBV20-1	-	many	TRBJ1-2	TGCAGTGCTAAGACTGGGGGGGGAGTCTATGGCTACACCTTC	CSAKTGGGVYGYTF
TRBV5-8	-	few	TRBJ1-6	TGTGCCAGCAGTGTCAACTCGATGACGACCCTCAACTTT	CASSVNSMTTLNF
TRBV7-9	-	many	TRBJ1-1	TGTGCCAGCAGCTTTGGCCGCGGTCAGGGTGTAGGAAACACTGAAGCTTTCTTT	CASSFGRGQGVGNTEAFF
TRBV5-1	-	many	TRBJ2-1	TGCGCCAGCAGCTCAGGGAGGCCCCCCTCCTACAATGAGCAGTTCTTC	CASSSGRPPSYNEQFF
TRBV12-3/TRBV12-4	-	many	TRBJ2-7	TGTGCCAGCAGTCGGACCCTGGACGTCGCCTACGAGCAGTACTTC	CASSRTLDVAYEQYF
TRBV29-1	TRBD1	many	TRBJ2-7	TGCAGCGTTTGGAGACAGGGGGCCGAGCAGTACTTC	CSVWRQGAEQYF
TRBV5-7	-	many	TRBJ1-2	TGTGCCAGCAGCTTCCAGGACTATGGCTACACCTTC	CASSFQDYGYTF
TRBV9	-	many	TRBJ2-7	TGTGCCAGCAGCGCTACAGGGACTCAGGACGAGCAGTACTTC	CASSATGTQDEQYF
TRBV6-5	TRBD2	many	TRBJ2-5	TGTGCCAGCAGAGTCAGCGGGGGTCGAGAGACCCAGTACTTC	CASRVSGGRETQYF
TRBV5-1	-	many	TRBJ1-4	TGCGCCAGCAGCCCCGATGGGGCACCAACTAATGAAAAACTGTTTTTT	CASSPDGAPTNEKLFF
TRBV2	-	many	TRBJ1-1	TGTGCCAGCAGTGGCGGTGGGGTGGAAGCTTTCTTT	CASSGGGVEAFF
TRBV5-1	-	medium-sized	TRBJ1-1	TGTGCCAGCAGCCTGGGGGACACTGAAGCTTTCTTT	CASSLGDTEAFF
TRBV5-6	-	many	TRBJ1-4	TGTGCCAGCAGCTTGGGGGGGCCAACTAATGAAAAACTGTTTTTT	CASSLGGPTNEKLFF
TRBV5-1	-	many	TRBJ2-7	TGCGCCAGCAGCAGGAGGGGGGGAACGTCCTACGAGCAGTACTTC	CASSRRGGTSYEQYF
TRBV7-2	-	-	TRBJ2-3	TGTGCCAGCAGCAAGAGGCAGGGACACACAGATACGCAGTATTTT	CASSKRQGHTDTQYF
TRBV6-6	TRBD1	many	TRBJ2-7	TGTGCCAGTAACCCAGGGGGAACAGGGCTCAGCTCCTACGAGCAGTACTTC	CASNPGGTGLSSYEQYF
TRBV12-3/TRBV12-4	-	medium-sized	TRBJ1-5	TGTGCCAGCAGCCTAGGGAGTCAGCCCCAGCATTTT	CASSLGSQPQHF